The 18 T cell receptor beta chains below were found in one sample sequenced in a study of cytomegalovirus exposure and HLA in healthy donors. Profiled with immunoSEQ multiplex PCR; TCRdb holds only in-frame clones, not every one. The sample lists about 130,000 clones; roughly 86% were seen once. The sequenced material came from PBMCs. All receptors derive from a man aged 25 to 45 in good health and CMV-seronegative.

A note on this clone: The identical CDR3 is also encoded by other nucleotide sequences in the sample. This sequence joins TRBV4-1 and TRBJ2-7, with 8 bases fitting TRBD2. CDR1 is MGHRA and CDR2 is YSYEKL in the germline V gene. This CDR3 is 15 amino acids long. J lost 0 bases, V lost 2 bases, and 3 bases had no gene match. CDR3 nucleotides: TGCGCCAGCAGCCAACCCACTAGCGGCTCCTACGAGCAGTACTTC. Protein product: CASSQPTSGSYEQYF.

The CDR3 is CASSYTTGGNQPQHF. The CDR3, as DNA: TGTGCCAGCAGTTACACTACAGGGGGCAATCAGCCCCAGCATTTT. J is TRBJ1-5 and V is TRBV6-5, with 7 bases lining up with TRBD1. The CDR3 loop spans 15 amino acids. Germline-derived CDR1 and CDR2 are MNHEY and SVGAGI. The ends lost 2 bases at V and 2 bases at J; junction bases unmatched: 3.

This clone was seen only once. V is TRBV7-2 and J is TRBJ2-6; TRBD1 matches at 10 bases. J was trimmed by 0 bases and V by 7 bases; bases with no gene match: 3. CDR3 size: 16 residues. Germline CDR1 and CDR2: SGHTA and FQGNSA. CDR3 loop: CASTGTGDSGANVLTF. CDR3 nucleotides: TGTGCCAGCACCGGGACAGGGGACTCTGGGGCCAACGTCCTGACTTTC.

The V gene is TRBV7-9, the J gene TRBJ2-1; 10 bases align to TRBD2. Germline values: CDR1 SEHNR, CDR2 FQNEAQ (reference sequence). V shed 4 bases, J shed 5 bases, and the junction held 8 bases outside the gene matches. This CDR3 is 16 amino acids long. In DNA, the CDR3 is TGTGCCAGCAGCTGGATAGGGACTAGCGCGAACAATGAGCAGTTCTTC. Residues: CASSWIGTSANNEQFF.

This clone was counted a single time. The genes are TRBV5-1 and TRBJ2-1; 8 positions agree with TRBD2. The trim removed 4 bases at V and 6 bases at J, leaving 9 bases unmatched. CDR1 SGHRS and CDR2 YFSETQ come from the germline V gene. The CDR3 has 15 amino acids. The CDR3 loop reads CASSLGTSFANEQFF. CDR3 coding DNA: TGCGCCAGCAGCCTCGGGACTAGTTTTGCCAATGAGCAGTTCTTC.

The V call is TRBV10-2, the J call TRBJ2-2; the D is unclear. V was shortened by 8 bases and J by 5 bases, with 9 bases between the two germline ends. This CDR3 is 12 amino acids long. The germline V gene has CDR1 WSHSY and CDR2 SAAADI. For the CDR3, the DNA is TGCGCCAGCTCAGTCCGTACCGGGGAGCTGTTTTTT. Its protein product is CASSVRTGELFF.

The chain combines TRBV11-3 with TRBJ2-1, with a weak D call TRBD2 (5 bases). The V end lost 1 base, the J end lost 0 bases, and 13 bases lay between the germline ends. This CDR3 spans 17 amino acids. CDR1 and CDR2 from the germline V gene are SGHNT and YENEEA. The DNA of the CDR3 is TGTGCCAGCAGCTTAGTATCTAGCCGGAGCTCCTACAATGAGCAGTTCTTC. It codes for CASSLVSSRSSYNEQFF.

V usage is TRBV10-3 and J usage is TRBJ1-1; D is uncertain. The length of the CDR3 is 13 residues. The V gene lost 4 bases and the J gene lost 1 base, with 7 bases spanning the gap. Germline CDR1 is ENHRY and CDR2 is SYGVKD. CDR3 nucleotides: TGTGCCATCAGTGGGCCGGGGAACACTGAAGCTTTCTTT. It specifies CAISGPGNTEAFF.

The chain joins TRBV30 to TRBJ1-2; D gene unclear. V was cut by 0 bases and J by 8 bases, with 13 bases left in between. The CDR3 is 13 residues long. Germline loops: CDR1 GTSNPN, CDR2 SVGIG (reference sequence). The CDR3 region is CAWSVRGGGGYTF. DNA of the CDR3: TGTGCCTGGAGTGTACGGGGAGGAGGAGGCTACACCTTC.

The gene calls are TRBV10-1 and TRBJ1-1; TRBD1 is a possible D gene (5 bases). CDR3 length: 15 amino acids. Germline CDR1 WNHNN, CDR2 SYGVQD (reference sequence). V was trimmed by 3 bases and J by 5 bases, leaving 16 bases between them. The DNA of the CDR3 is TGCGCCAGCAGTGACGGGGGGATAGGAGAAACTGAAGCTTTCTTT. It codes for CASSDGGIGETEAFF.

This chain connects TRBV11-2 to TRBJ1-2, with D uncertain. The CDR3 totals 13 residues. V was cut by 3 bases and J by 3 bases, with 8 bases left in between. Germline lookup yields CDR1 SGHAT and CDR2 FQNNGV. The CDR3 DNA reads TGTGCCAGCAGCTTGGTCCGGGACTATGGCTACACCTTC. This translates into CASSLVRDYGYTF.

V gene TRBV5-1 combines with J gene TRBJ2-2; D is ambiguous. The CDR3 covers 15 residues. V lost 7 bases, J lost 3 bases, and 16 bases lay in between. Germline V lookup: CDR1 SGHRS, CDR2 YFSETQ. The CDR3 reads CASRPGDRYTGELFF. CDR3 sequence (DNA): TGCGCCAGCCGTCCCGGAGACCGATACACCGGGGAGCTGTTTTTT.

The chain links TRBV6-5 to TRBJ1-5; D call uncertain. Germline V gives CDR1 MNHEY, CDR2 SVGAGI. Trimming removed 1 base from V and 8 bases from J, with 3 bases in between. The CDR3 has 11 amino acids. The CDR3 sequence is CASSYFKPQHF. The CDR3 nucleotides are TGTGCCAGCAGTTACTTTAAGCCCCAGCATTTT.

The V and J genes are TRBV7-9 and TRBJ2-7, with 7 bases identical to TRBD2. This CDR3 comprises 16 residues. The germline gives CDR1 SEHNR, CDR2 FQNEAQ (reference sequence). Trimming cost V 1 base and J 4 bases; bases outside gene matches: 10. This CDR3 is CASSLEAPGGRYEQYF. The CDR3 DNA reads TGTGCCAGCAGCTTAGAGGCCCCCGGCGGGAGATACGAGCAGTACTTC.

V usage is TRBV27 and J usage is TRBJ2-1, with 11 bases matching TRBD2. Per germline, CDR1 MNHEY and CDR2 SMNVEV (reference sequence). V trimming: 4 bases; J trimming: 0 bases; junction bases outside the gene matches: 11. This CDR3 is built from 19 residues. CDR3 sequence: CASSSRTSGPPGSYNEQFF. In DNA form, the CDR3 reads TGTGCCAGCAGTTCGAGGACTAGCGGGCCCCCCGGCTCCTACAATGAGCAGTTCTTC.

In its sample, this clone was seen a few times. The chain has TRBV7-7 and TRBJ2-7; D is possibly TRBD1 (5 bases). The CDR3 spans 12 residues. The germline V gene encodes CDR1 SSHAT and CDR2 FNYEAQ (reference sequence). Trimming pared 0 bases from V and 6 bases from J, leaving 6 bases between. The CDR3 DNA follows: TGTGCCAGCAGCTTAGCAGGGGCCGAGCAGTACTTC. It yields the protein CASSLAGAEQYF.

This chain joins TRBV5-1 and TRBJ1-3; the D is unclear. Trimming removed 4 bases at V and 0 bases at J, with 5 bases between. The CDR3 spans 13 residues. Per the germline V gene, CDR1 is SGHRS and CDR2 is YFSETQ. In nucleotides, the CDR3 is TGCGCCAGCAGCCGCGGCTCTGGAAACACCATATATTTT. Protein sequence: CASSRGSGNTIYF. Supplemented by reference TRBV5-1 and TRBJ1-3, the full variable domain reads KAGVTQTPRYLIKTRGQQVTLSCSPISGHRSVSWYQQTPGQGLQFLFEYFSETQRNKGNFPGRFSGRQFSNSRSEMNVSTLELGDSALYLCASSRGSGNTIYFGEGSWLTVV.

The chain combines TRBV10-2 with TRBJ2-2, with D possibly being TRBD1 (6 bases). The V and J ends lost 6 bases and 6 bases respectively, with 11 bases between them. Germline assignment: CDR1 WSHSY and CDR2 SAAADI. This CDR3 contains 13 residues. CDR3 sequence reads: CASSHNRAGELFF. CDR3 bases: TGCGCCAGCAGCCATAACAGGGCCGGGGAGCTGTTTTTT.